Sequencing of this T cell receptor beta chain was carried out in a study of T cells expressing NK-cell markers. The CDR3 has 11 amino acids. Germline V gives CDR1 SNHLY, CDR2 FYNNEI. TCRdb processed the 5' RACE reads again and assigns one entry to each CDR3 protein, with no DNA. This sample lists roughly 160,000 distinct CDR3 sequences; its ten largest clones have about 18%. This receptor was taken from a woman aged 18-69 years in good health. V is TRBV2 and J is TRBJ1-1. The sequenced sample was blood T cells: a sorted CD56 or NKG2C T cell subset, CD4+ or CD8+ T cells, or bulk PBMC T cells (not recorded which). CDR3: CASSYSTEAFF.